Listed below are T cell receptor beta chains from one sample, sequenced in a study of shared clonotypes between healthy human individuals. TCRdb's copy holds only in-frame clones and misses some; the assay was immunoSEQ multiplex PCR. The table shows millions of clones, with about 93% occurring only once. The sample comprised naive CD8+ T cells from PBMCs. These receptors were taken from a man between 18 and 35 years old in good health. Some clones in this sample may be carry-over from other donors' samples. Each CDR3 is given with its conserved first and last residue. Each record gives: D gene, V gene, J gene, clone size, CDR3 length, CDR3 protein, CDR3 DNA. The D gene is left open where the match is weak. Only part of the rows carry a size: once, few, many, or a class if the clone is expanded.

>NA|TRBV9|TRBJ2-1|NA|16
CASSRNRDETSYEQFF
TGTGCCAGCAGCAGAAACCGGGACGAAACGTCCTATGAGCAGTTCTTC
>TRBD1|TRBV19|TRBJ1-1|once|15
CASSPRGWANTEAFF
TGTGCCAGTAGTCCCAGGGGGTGGGCGAACACTGAAGCTTTCTTT
>TRBD1|TRBV6-5|TRBJ1-2|NA|16
CASSYSAADRDYGYTF
TGTGCCAGCAGTTACTCGGCGGCCGACAGGGACTATGGCTACACCTTC
>NA|TRBV6-5|TRBJ1-2|NA|13
CASSSPAGSGYTF
TGTGCCAGCAGTTCCCCCGCAGGGAGTGGCTACACCTTC
>NA|TRBV28|TRBJ2-2|NA|16
CASSFQTGRLFGELFF
TGTGCCAGCAGTTTCCAAACCGGACGGTTATTCGGGGAGCTGTTTTTT
>NA|TRBV7-8|TRBJ2-3|NA|13
CATEKRSTDTQYF
TGTGCCACGGAGAAGCGGAGCACAGATACGCAGTATTTT
>TRBD1|TRBV14|TRBJ2-1|once|19
CASSLDRGRGGSVNNEQFF
TGTGCCAGCAGCCTCGACAGGGGGCGAGGCGGGAGCGTCAACAATGAGCAGTTCTTC
>NA|TRBV27|TRBJ2-3|NA|14
CASTPVASTDTQYF
TGTGCCAGCACCCCGGTAGCGAGCACAGATACGCAGTATTTT
>NA|TRBV6-5|TRBJ2-1|NA|15
CASSYGNWPQAEQFF
TGTGCCAGCAGTTACGGGAATTGGCCCCAAGCGGAGCAGTTCTTC
>TRBD2|TRBV11-2|TRBJ2-7|NA|16
CASSPLLAGPSYEQYF
TGTGCCAGCAGCCCGTTACTAGCGGGGCCTTCCTACGAGCAGTACTTC
>TRBD2|TRBV6-5|TRBJ2-5|NA|14
CASSPGLAGETQYF
TGTGCCAGCAGTCCAGGACTAGCGGGAGAGACCCAGTACTTC
>NA|TRBV11-2|TRBJ2-7|NA|15
CASSLATAGIHEQYF
TGTGCCAGCAGCTTAGCCACGGCAGGGATCCACGAGCAGTACTTC
>TRBD1|TRBV19|TRBJ1-5|NA|13
CASSRQGRQPQHF
TGTGCCAGTAGTCGACAGGGCAGGCAGCCCCAGCATTTT
>TRBD1|TRBV6-4|TRBJ1-5|NA|18
CASSRTGPLVYSNQPQHF
TGTGCCAGCAGCAGGACAGGGCCTCTAGTTTATAGCAATCAGCCCCAGCATTTT
>TRBD2|TRBV14|TRBJ2-1|NA|16
CASSYGLAGTYNEQFF
TGTGCCAGCAGCTATGGACTAGCCGGAACTTACAATGAGCAGTTCTTC
>NA|TRBV27|TRBJ2-5|NA|13
CASSFGTHETQYF
TGTGCCAGCAGTTTTGGTACACACGAGACCCAGTACTTC
>NA|TRBV7-9|TRBJ2-7|NA|13
CASSYAGDYEQYF
TGTGCCAGCAGCTATGCGGGTGACTACGAGCAGTACTTC
>NA|TRBV7-9|TRBJ2-7|NA|13
CAWGTGNYDEQYF
TGTGCTTGGGGGACGGGGAACTACGACGAGCAGTACTTC
>NA|TRBV11-2|TRBJ2-7|NA|14
CASSLGPTFYEQYF
TGTGCCAGCAGCTTAGGACCTACATTCTACGAGCAGTACTTC
>NA|TRBV28|TRBJ1-1|NA|15
CASSFIGFGNTEAFF
TGTGCCAGCAGTTTTATTGGTTTCGGGAACACTGAAGCTTTCTTT
>TRBD2|TRBV5-1|TRBJ2-1|NA|16
CASSPGRGEGLGEQFF
TGCGCCAGCAGCCCGGGACGGGGGGAAGGCCTTGGTGAGCAGTTCTTC
>NA|TRBV7-8|TRBJ2-1|NA|14
CAVERAGTYNEQFF
TGTGCCGTCGAAAGGGCGGGAACCTACAATGAGCAGTTCTTC
>NA|TRBV5-6|TRBJ2-7|NA|16
CASSLVGEGLSYEQYF
TGTGCCAGCAGCTTGGTCGGTGAGGGGCTCTCCTACGAGCAGTACTTC
>NA|TRBV7-3|TRBJ2-4|NA|14
CASSLSLAKNIQYF
TGTGCCAGCAGCTTATCGCTAGCCAAAAACATTCAGTACTTC
>NA|TRBV5-5|TRBJ2-7|NA|12
CASSLVRAEQYF
TGTGCCAGCAGCTTGGTCAGGGCCGAGCAGTACTTC
>NA|TRBV15|TRBJ2-7|NA|14
CATSRDPRELEQYF
TGTGCCACCAGCAGAGACCCCAGAGAACTCGAGCAGTACTTC
>TRBD2|TRBV27|TRBJ2-1|NA|15
CASSARLAGDDEQFF
TGTGCCAGCAGTGCCCGACTAGCGGGAGACGATGAGCAGTTCTTC
>NA|TRBV7-9|TRBJ2-7|NA|15
CASSPVPDRTYEQYF
TGTGCCAGCAGCCCCGTCCCCGACAGAACCTACGAGCAGTACTTC
>NA|TRBV11-2|TRBJ2-1|NA|13
CASRPESYNEQFF
TGTGCCAGCAGACCCGAGAGCTACAATGAGCAGTTCTTC
>NA|TRBV6-5|TRBJ2-7|NA|15
CASSFTEGGGYEQYF
TGTGCCAGCAGTTTCACGGAGGGTGGGGGCTACGAGCAGTACTTC
>NA|TRBV10-3|TRBJ2-7|NA|13
CAISEDRPFEQYF
TGTGCCATCAGTGAGGACAGGCCCTTCGAGCAGTACTTC
>NA|TRBV6-1|TRBJ2-7|NA|16
CASSDPVRQNLYEQYF
TGTGCCAGCAGTGACCCCGTGAGGCAGAACCTCTACGAGCAGTACTTC
>TRBD1|TRBV29-1|TRBJ1-1|NA|13
CSAREGARTEAFF
TGCAGCGCACGGGAGGGGGCGCGGACTGAAGCTTTCTTT
>NA|TRBV19|TRBJ2-7|NA|14
CASSIRQGIDEQYF
TGTGCCAGTAGTATACGCCAGGGCATCGACGAGCAGTACTTC
>TRBD1|TRBV9|TRBJ1-2|NA|16
CASSLSGTGANYGYTF
TGTGCCAGCAGCTTATCCGGGACAGGGGCGAACTATGGCTACACCTTC
>TRBD2|TRBV7-9|TRBJ2-1|NA|17
CASSYINSGAGRNEQFF
TGTGCCAGCAGCTATATAAACAGCGGGGCCGGGAGGAATGAGCAGTTCTTC
>NA|TRBV11-2|TRBJ2-7|NA|15
CASSLDLGAVYEQYF
TGTGCCAGCAGCTTAGATTTGGGGGCGGTGTACGAGCAGTACTTC
>NA|TRBV7-9|TRBJ2-7|NA|16
CASSPGGGANHYEQYF
TGTGCCAGCAGCCCGGGGGGCGGGGCGAATCACTACGAGCAGTACTTC
>TRBD2|TRBV19|TRBJ2-7|NA|19
CASRGSGLAGSSYSYEQYF
TGTGCCAGTAGGGGGTCAGGACTAGCGGGAAGCAGTTATTCCTACGAGCAGTACTTC
>NA|TRBV15|TRBJ2-5|NA|14
CATSRSRSGETQYF
TGTGCCACCAGCAGGAGTAGAAGCGGGGAGACCCAGTACTTC